What follows are 26 T cell receptor beta chains derived from one specimen sequenced in a study of immune evolution from preneoplasia to lung adenocarcinoma (dated by TCRdb to 2020 to 2022). Libraries were constructed by the immunoSEQ multiplex PCR assay. Here the immuneACCESS table is served through TCRdb, limited to in-frame sequences with V and J called. Missing clones are a known gap in these copies; in checked studies unresolved V genes cover under half, and the rest lacks a known reason. Present in this sample are some 15,000 clones, approximately 81% of which were seen just once. Clones ranked in the top ten supply approximately 4.5% of the sample. Sample: FFPE minimally invasive lung adenocarcinoma tissue. The cell subset or site label for this specimen denotes: micro-invasive lung adenocarcinoma (MIA). Receptor source: a person aged 65 to 85 with lung adenocarcinoma.

A single count supports this clone. As DNA, the CDR3 is TGTGCCAGCAGCTTCTTGAGGGAGGGGGAGCAGTACTTC. It codes for CASSFLREGEQYF. The rearrangement links TRBV5-8 to TRBJ2-7; 7 positions agree with TRBD2. V gave up 2 bases and J gave up 7 bases; unmatched junction bases: 6. The germline gives CDR1 SGHTS, CDR2 YDEGEE. The CDR3 consists of 13 residues.

The CDR3 sequence is CASSVSGDSNYGYTF. CDR3 in DNA: TGTGCCAGCAGCGTATCTGGGGACTCTAACTATGGCTACACCTTC. V gene TRBV9 combines with J gene TRBJ1-2; D may be TRBD1 (5 bases). Looked up from germline, CDR1 is SGDLS and CDR2 is YYNGEE. The CDR3 has 15 residues. Trimming took 1 base from V and 0 from J, leaving 10 bases between them.

V gene TRBV5-1 combines with J gene TRBJ1-6; D is perhaps TRBD1 (6 bases). Germline lookup yields CDR1 SGHRS and CDR2 YFSETQ. The V end was cut by 4 bases, the J end by 6 bases, with 11 bases between. The CDR3 totals 14 residues. The CDR3 region is CASSTGKANSPLHF. DNA for the CDR3: TGCGCCAGCAGCACAGGGAAGGCTAATTCACCCCTCCACTTT.

The genes are TRBV19 and TRBJ2-7; unclear D gene. CDR3 length equals 13 residues. CDR1 is LNHDA, CDR2 SQIVND, per germline (reference sequence). Deletions cut 5 bases from V and 4 bases from J, with 12 bases between. CDR3: CASSRSWDYEQYF. CDR3 coding DNA: TGTGCCAGTAGTCGGTCTTGGGATTACGAGCAGTACTTC.

The rearrangement uses TRBV19 and TRBJ1-2, with 11 bases matching TRBD1. Trimming took 5 bases from V and 8 from J; bases not matched to a gene: 13. The CDR3 runs 16 residues. Germline-derived CDR1 and CDR2 are LNHDA and SQIVND (reference sequence). DNA of the CDR3: TGTGCCAGTAGTCCAGAAAGGACAGGGGGCGCACAGGGCTACACCTTC. Amino acids: CASSPERTGGAQGYTF.

V and J are TRBV6-1 and TRBJ1-1, with no clear D. The CDR3 extends over 15 amino acids. Per germline, CDR1 MNHNS and CDR2 SASEGT. Trimming stripped 1 base from V and 4 bases from J, with 13 bases between. In DNA form, the CDR3 reads TGTGCCAGCAGTGAAGAGACCCACCCGGCCACTGAAGCTTTCTTT. Translated, it gives CASSEETHPATEAFF.

The rearrangement links TRBV2 to TRBJ2-7; D gene ambiguous. Germline-derived CDR1 and CDR2 are SNHLY and FYNNEI. V was trimmed by 6 bases and J by 3 bases, leaving 3 bases between them. The CDR3 runs to 10 residues. The CDR3 nucleotides are TGTGCCAGCAGCCGCTACGAGCAGTACTTC. As protein: CASSRYEQYF.

CDR3 sequence (DNA): TGTGCCAGCAGGCGGACAGGGGCTAATGAAAAACTGTTTTTT. Protein: CASRRTGANEKLFF. The chain has TRBV11-3 and TRBJ1-4; TRBD1 agrees at 9 bases. J was trimmed by 3 bases and V by 6 bases; bases with no gene match: 2. Germline V gene data show CDR1 as SGHNT and CDR2 as YENEEA. This CDR3 has 14 residues.

This chain uses TRBV5-4 with TRBJ1-1; D is unclear. Germline V lookup: CDR1 SGHNT, CDR2 YYREEE (reference sequence). The CDR3 covers 14 residues. Trimming left V 2 bases short and J 0 bases short, with 8 bases between. DNA of the CDR3: TGTGCCAGCAGCTTTGAGTCCATGAACACTGAAGCTTTCTTT. Translation gives CASSFESMNTEAFF.

This clone was seen once. The rearrangement links TRBV11-2 to TRBJ1-2; D gene ambiguous. CDR1 is SGHAT, CDR2 FQNNGV, per germline. This CDR3 is built from 13 residues. Trimming took off 3 bases at V and 4 bases at J, with 9 bases between the two ends. CDR3 loop: CASSLDLGYGYTF. The CDR3 DNA reads TGTGCCAGCAGCTTGGACCTAGGCTATGGCTACACCTTC.

The sample holds a few counts of this clone. CDR3 in amino acids: CAWREQAEAFF. CDR3 DNA: TGTGCCTGGAGGGAGCAGGCTGAAGCTTTCTTT. The chain links TRBV30 to TRBJ1-1, with unresolved D. Trimming pared 3 bases from V and 6 bases from J, leaving 8 bases between. Germline V CDR1 and CDR2: GTSNPN, SVGIG (reference sequence). CDR3 size: 11 residues.

This clone has just a few counts. The gene calls are TRBV2 and TRBJ1-1; 7 bases agree with TRBD1. V shed 8 bases and J 4 bases; nucleotides not matched to a gene: 4. The CDR3 extends over 12 amino acids. Germline V lookup: CDR1 SNHLY, CDR2 FYNNEI. The CDR3 DNA sequence: TGTGCCAGCGACAGGGTGGGCACTGAAGCTTTCTTT. It codes for CASDRVGTEAFF.

This clone was detected only a few times. The gene calls are TRBV7-9 and TRBJ2-2; D remains ambiguous. From germline, CDR1 is SEHNR and CDR2 FQNEAQ (reference sequence). CDR3 size: 11 residues. V was shortened by 5 bases and J by 9 bases, with 7 bases between the two germline ends. The DNA of the CDR3 is TGTGCCAGCAGCCCCTTCCGGGAGCTGTTTTTT. Translation: CASSPFRELFF.

The V call is TRBV11-2, the J call TRBJ1-3, with 7 bases that match TRBD1. Trimming took 4 bases from V and 0 from J; bases not matched to a gene: 3. CDR1 and CDR2 (germline): SGHAT, FQNNGV. The CDR3 spans 15 residues. This CDR3 reads CASSWTGYSGNTIYF. DNA of the CDR3: TGTGCCAGCAGCTGGACAGGATACTCTGGAAACACCATATATTTT.

The rearrangement joins TRBV13 to TRBJ2-5; D unclear. The V end was cut by 5 bases, the J end by 5 bases, with 9 bases between. The germline gives CDR1 PRHDT, CDR2 FYEKMQ (reference sequence). The CDR3 is 12 residues long. In DNA, the CDR3 is TGTGCCAGCAGCCCCCGAGAGGAGACCCAGTACTTC. Translated: CASSPREETQYF.

Only a few counts were recorded for this clone. The V gene is TRBV5-1, the J gene TRBJ2-3; TRBD2 agrees at 10 bases. After removal of 1 base from V and 4 bases from J, the junction contained 3 bases not matched to a gene. Germline values: CDR1 SGHRS, CDR2 YFSETQ. This CDR3 contains 15 residues. Here the CDR3 reads CASSLLSGGSDTQYF. As DNA, the CDR3 is TGCGCCAGCAGCTTGCTTAGCGGGGGGTCAGATACGCAGTATTTT.

This clone showed up just a few times. V gene TRBV7-8 combines with J gene TRBJ2-1; D is undetermined. The CDR3 is 13 amino acids. Looked up from germline, CDR1 is SGHVS and CDR2 is FQNEAQ. Between the trimmed V and J ends, which lost 1 base and 9 bases, there was a span of 10 bases. Written as DNA, the CDR3 is TGTGCCAGCAGCTTAGGGTCAGTCAGTGAGCAGTTCTTC. Its translation: CASSLGSVSEQFF. Using reference TRBV7-8 and TRBJ2-1 for the parts outside the CDR3, the full variable domain is GAGVSQSPRYKVAKRGQDVALRCDPISGHVSLFWYQQALGQGPEFLTYFQNEAQLDKSGLPSDRFFAERPEGSVSTLKIQRTQQEDSAVYLCASSLGSVSEQFFGPGTRLTVL.

CDR3 loop: CASSYISGNTIYF. The CDR3 bases are TGTGCCAGCAGTTACATCTCTGGAAACACCATATATTTT. The genes are TRBV6-5 and TRBJ1-3; D is unclear. Trimming pared 2 bases from V and 0 bases from J, leaving 2 bases between. CDR1 and CDR2 (germline): MNHEY, SVGAGI. The CDR3 sequence is 13 residues long.

The chain combines TRBV5-1 with TRBJ1-2; no clear D gene. The CDR3 loop spans 12 amino acids. Germline assignment: CDR1 SGHRS and CDR2 YFSETQ. Trimming removed 7 bases at V and 2 bases at J, with 9 bases between. This CDR3 reads CASRAGNYGYTF. For the CDR3, the DNA is TGCGCCAGCCGGGCTGGGAACTATGGCTACACCTTC. Combining the CDR3 with reference TRBV5-1 and TRBJ1-2 gives the whole variable domain KAGVTQTPRYLIKTRGQQVTLSCSPISGHRSVSWYQQTPGQGLQFLFEYFSETQRNKGNFPGRFSGRQFSNSRSEMNVSTLELGDSALYLCASRAGNYGYTFGSGTRLTVV.

The chain joins TRBV7-2 to TRBJ2-2, with 12 bases lining up with TRBD1. The CDR3 has 15 residues. The J segment lost 9 bases and the V segment lost 4 bases, leaving 6 bases of the junction unmatched. CDR1 and CDR2 from the germline V gene are SGHTA and FQGNSA. Written as DNA, the CDR3 is TGTGCCAGCAGCTCACCGGGACAGGGGGCTCGGGAGCTGTTTTTT. The encoded protein is CASSSPGQGARELFF.

This chain connects TRBV4-2 to TRBJ2-7, with TRBD2 matching over 9 bases. V shed 0 bases, J shed 4 bases, and the junction held 7 bases outside the gene matches. The germline gives CDR1 LGHNA, CDR2 YNFKEQ. The CDR3 sequence is 16 residues long. In DNA form, the CDR3 reads TGTGCCAGCAGCCAAGACAGTAGCGGGAGTTCTTACGAGCAGTACTTC. It encodes CASSQDSSGSSYEQYF.

The V call is TRBV30, the J call TRBJ2-2, with D perhaps TRBD1 (5 bases). CDR1 and CDR2 (germline): GTSNPN, SVGIG (reference sequence). V was trimmed by 5 bases and J by 0 bases, leaving 10 bases between them. This CDR3 has 14 amino acids. CDR3 in DNA: TGTGCCTGGCGACAGATCGCGAACACCGGGGAGCTGTTTTTT. This gives the protein CAWRQIANTGELFF.

The V and J genes are TRBV28 and TRBJ1-2; TRBD1 is a possible D gene (5 bases). Germline-derived CDR1 and CDR2 are MDHEN and SYDVKM. CDR3 length: 16 residues. Trimming took 6 bases from V and 6 from J, leaving 23 bases between them. The CDR3 is CASRLSASGTRDGYTF. The CDR3 region has the DNA TGTGCCAGCAGGCTCTCGGCCTCCGGGACCCGGGATGGCTACACCTTC.

This chain connects TRBV7-9 to TRBJ1-2; D gene unclear. This CDR3 has 15 amino acids. The germline V gene has CDR1 SEHNR and CDR2 FQNEAQ (reference sequence). The V and J ends lost 3 bases and 7 bases respectively, with 18 bases between them. CDR3 amino acids: CASSFFEASRGGYTF. The CDR3, as DNA: TGTGCCAGCAGCTTTTTCGAGGCTTCCCGGGGTGGCTACACCTTC.

The sample holds a few counts of this clone. J is TRBJ2-1 and V is TRBV7-8, with TRBD2 matching over 8 bases. This CDR3 spans 15 amino acids. Germline-derived CDR1 and CDR2 are SGHVS and FQNEAQ. With 8 bases clipped from V and 6 bases from J, the junction kept 12 bases outside the gene matches. The CDR3 region is CASVVASGSLNEQFF. The CDR3 DNA sequence: TGTGCCAGCGTGGTGGCCAGCGGGAGTCTCAATGAGCAGTTCTTC.

The rearrangement links TRBV29-1 to TRBJ2-1; D is unresolved. This CDR3 is 11 amino acids long. The germline V gene has CDR1 SQVTM and CDR2 ANQGSEA. Trimming removed 7 bases at V and 7 bases at J, with 11 bases between. The CDR3 loop is CSASINNEQFF. For the CDR3, the DNA is TGCAGCGCCTCCATTAATAATGAGCAGTTCTTC.